These 10 T cell receptor beta chains were all obtained from the same sample, sequenced in a study of cytomegalovirus exposure and HLA in healthy donors. The primer mix had 60 Vbeta and 13 Jbeta primers. Method: immunoSEQ multiplex PCR; TCRdb's copy keeps in-frame clones and lacks some. The table lists nearly 200,000 clones, 75% to 80% of them singletons. Sequencing was done on a sample of PBMCs. The receptor set was obtained from a woman aged 25 to 39 in good health and CMV-seropositive.

The chain recombines TRBV5-1 with TRBJ2-1; 9 nucleotides line up with TRBD2. The junction had 6 bases not matched to a gene; V was cut back by 0 bases and J by 8 bases. CDR1 is SGHRS, CDR2 YFSETQ, per germline. The CDR3 loop spans 15 amino acids. CDR3 residues: CASSLEPSGDDEQFF. CDR3 nucleotide sequence: TGCGCCAGCAGCTTGGAGCCTAGCGGGGACGATGAGCAGTTCTTC.

The rearrangement links TRBV28 to TRBJ2-2; 7 nucleotides agree with TRBD2. The CDR3 runs 14 residues. The V gene's germline CDR1 is MDHEN and CDR2 SYDVKM. V gave up 11 bases and J gave up 5 bases; unmatched junction bases: 11. For the CDR3, the DNA is TGTGCCTCGTGGACTAGTGGCGGTACCGGGGAGCTGTTTTTT. It is translated as CASWTSGGTGELFF. Combining the CDR3 with reference TRBV28 and TRBJ2-2 gives the whole variable domain DVKVTQSSRYLVKRTGEKVFLECVQDMDHENMFWYRQDPGLGLRLIYFSYDVKMKEKGDIPEGYSVSREKKERFSLILESASTNQTSMYLCASWTSGGTGELFFGEGSRLTVL.

V usage is TRBV5-4 and J usage is TRBJ2-7; TRBD2 is a possible D gene (6 bases). Germline loops: CDR1 SGHNT, CDR2 YYREEE (reference sequence). V lost 4 bases and J lost 2, with 13 bases in between. This CDR3 is 14 amino acids long. CDR3 in DNA: TGTGCCAGCAGCCCTAGATGGGGGGCCTACGAGCAGTACTTC. Translated, it gives CASSPRWGAYEQYF.

The chain couples TRBV4-1 to TRBJ2-1, with D possibly TRBD1 on 5 matching bases. Germline-derived CDR1 and CDR2 are MGHRA and YSYEKL. CDR3 length: 16 residues. Trimming took off 3 bases at V and 10 bases at J, with 22 bases between the two ends. This chain's CDR3 is CASSQNRWGQVAEQFF. DNA of the CDR3: TGCGCCAGCAGCCAGAACCGCTGGGGCCAGGTTGCGGAGCAGTTCTTC.

This sequence joins TRBV9 and TRBJ1-5, with a tentative D call TRBD1 (6 bases). V gave up 3 bases and J gave up 2 bases, with 12 bases separating them. CDR3 length equals 15 residues. Looked up from germline, CDR1 is SGDLS and CDR2 is YYNGEE. CDR3 sequence reads: CASSGTGSGNQPQHF. CDR3 DNA sequence: TGTGCCAGCAGCGGCACAGGGAGTGGCAATCAGCCCCAGCATTTT.

The genes are TRBV7-2 and TRBJ1-1, with a tentative D call TRBD1 (5 bases). Trimming removed 5 bases at V and 3 bases at J, with 16 bases between. CDR3 length equals 15 residues. CDR1 is SGHTA, CDR2 FQGNSA, per germline. The CDR3 reads CASSPWGRGDTEAFF. The CDR3 DNA is TGTGCCAGCAGCCCGTGGGGTCGGGGGGACACTGAAGCTTTCTTT.

This sequence joins TRBV7-9 and TRBJ1-2, with a tentative D call TRBD1 (6 bases). This CDR3 is built from 13 residues. From germline, CDR1 is SEHNR and CDR2 FQNEAQ (reference sequence). Trimming took 2 bases from V and 2 from J, leaving 6 bases between them. The CDR3 spells CASSLQGNYGYTF. CDR3 nucleotide sequence: TGTGCCAGCAGCTTACAGGGGAACTATGGCTACACCTTC.

The chain combines TRBV10-3 with TRBJ1-6; D may be TRBD1 (6 bases). The V gene's germline CDR1 is ENHRY and CDR2 SYGVKD. V dropped 1 base and J dropped 4 bases, with 11 bases sitting between them. The CDR3 has 16 amino acids. In nucleotides, the CDR3 is TGTGCCATCAGTGAGTTGGGGGCCCAATATAATTCACCCCTCCACTTT. The encoded protein is CAISELGAQYNSPLHF.

This clone was detected only a few times. The V call is TRBV21-1, the J call TRBJ2-3; the table's D call TRBD1 went unverified against the DNA. TRBV21-1 is designated a pseudogene. The CDR3 has 19 residues. The chain's CDR3 is CASSRQRWGIKRGTDTQYF. In DNA, the CDR3 is TGTGCCAGCAGCCGCCAAAGGTGGGGCATCAAGCGTGGCACAGATACGCAGTATTTT.

The J gene is TRBJ2-1, the V gene TRBV5-1; 8 positions agree with TRBD2. The V and J ends lost 0 bases and 9 bases, in that order; junction bases with no gene match: 17. The CDR3 runs to 18 residues. Germline-derived CDR1 and CDR2 are SGHRS and YFSETQ. The CDR3 is CASSLVTVPGTSLTEQFF. The CDR3 bases are TGCGCCAGCAGCTTGGTTACTGTCCCCGGGACTAGTCTCACTGAGCAGTTCTTC.